The 3 T cell receptor beta chains presented below share a single source sample, sequenced in a study of T cell responses to AZD1222 COVID-19 vaccine. Generated by immunoSEQ multiplex PCR, the TCRdb table keeps only in-frame clones and is missing some. The sample holds around 150,000 clones, 92% seen once. The specimen comprised peripheral blood, sampled 28 days after the second AZD1222 dose. The receptor set was obtained from an adult who received the AZD1222 COVID-19 vaccine.

To note about this clone: An end of the junction does not agree with germline; a read error may underlie this. The chain is built from TRBV5-1 and TRBJ1-1, with D tentatively TRBD1 (6 bases). Germline V gene sequence: CDR1 SGHRS, CDR2 YFSETQ. The length of the CDR3 is 14 residues. DNA of the CDR3: TGCGCCAGCAGTACGGCGGGGGCGAACACTGGAGCTTTCTTT. Protein product: CASSTAGANTGAFF.

CDR3 loop: CAWSVRGLLGDTQYF. The CDR3 nucleotides read TGTGCCTGGAGTGTAAGGGGACTACTGGGAGATACGCAGTATTTT. The chain employs TRBV30 and TRBJ2-3; 7 bases match TRBD2. The germline V gene has CDR1 GTSNPN and CDR2 SVGIG (reference sequence). V lost 0 bases, J lost 5 bases, and 8 bases stayed unmatched. This CDR3 region has 15 residues.

V is TRBV10-3 and J is TRBJ2-3, with TRBD2 matching 9 bases. The junction had 6 bases not matched to a gene; V was cut back by 6 bases and J by 5 bases. Germline CDR1 and CDR2: ENHRY and SYGVKD. The CDR3 is 14 residues long. DNA for the CDR3: TGTGCCATCAGCCCAGCGGGGGGCCAAGATACGCAGTATTTT. It specifies CAISPAGGQDTQYF.